This TCR beta chain is drawn from a study of blood T cell repertoires in COVID-19. Study at large: From the United States, Italy and Spain came samples of acute and convalescent COVID-19. Sources were T cells, B-cell-depleted T cells, or PBMCs; the material itself was cDNA or gDNA.

In the source study's methods: How many nucleated cells were present was estimated from reference gene primer amplification. Data came from immunoSEQ multiplex PCR; TCRdb stores just in-frame clones and leaves some out. For V, J and clone size, that table is used; D and trimming come from the DNA. The data contain over 45,000 clones, around 86% of them singletons. The CDR3 spans 14 residues. Per the germline V gene, CDR1 is MNHEY and CDR2 is SVGAGI. V shed 0 bases and J shed 1 base, with 5 bases lying between them. The receptor was derived from a man aged 45-65 years with active COVID-19. This chain joins TRBV6-5 and TRBJ2-3; D gene unclear. Sequencing input: peripheral blood. The DNA of the CDR3 is TGTGCCAGCAGTTACTCGAGGCGCACAGATACGCAGTATTTT. Protein product: CASSYSRRTDTQYF.